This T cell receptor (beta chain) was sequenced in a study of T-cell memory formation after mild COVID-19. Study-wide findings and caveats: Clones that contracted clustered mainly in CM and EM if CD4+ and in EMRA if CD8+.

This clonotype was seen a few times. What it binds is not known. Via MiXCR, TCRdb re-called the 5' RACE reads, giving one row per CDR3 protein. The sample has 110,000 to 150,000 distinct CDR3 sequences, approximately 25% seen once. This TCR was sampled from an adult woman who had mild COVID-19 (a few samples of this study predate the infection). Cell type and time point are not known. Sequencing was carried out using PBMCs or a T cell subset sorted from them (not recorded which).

Written as DNA, the CDR3 is TGTGCCAGCAGCGAAGATAACTCGAACACTGAAGCTTTCTTT. Encoded protein: CASSEDNSNTEAFF. This chain joins TRBV9 and TRBJ1-1; no clear D. Germline assignment: CDR1 SGDLS and CDR2 YYNGEE. The CDR3 extends over 14 amino acids. Trimming took off 3 bases at V and 1 base at J, with 10 bases between the two ends.